Below, 17 T cell receptor beta chains from the same sample are listed, as sequenced in a study of blood T cells in healthy people across ages. Primed by a sample-barcoded 5' primer and a J-beta primer mix, a second PCR proceeded for about 7 to 12 cycles. TCRdb re-called the 5' RACE reads with MiXCR, one entry per CDR3 protein. The sample contains under 1,000,000 distinct CDR3 sequences, under 40% of which appear only once. Sequenced sample: blood. Receptor source: a man younger than 30 in good health.

Note on this clonotype: A read error is possible here, since a much larger clone lies one base away. The chain has TRBV20-1 and TRBJ2-7; D unresolved. The CDR3 covers 10 residues. V lost 5 bases and J 7 bases, leaving 9 bases between the germline ends. Germline values: CDR1 DFQATT, CDR2 SNEGSKA (reference sequence). The CDR3 is CSASDNEQYF. In DNA form, the CDR3 reads TGCAGTGCTTCAGACAATGAGCAGTACTTC.

This clonotype came up a few times. This chain connects TRBV29-1 to TRBJ1-5; D is unclear. The CDR3 runs 14 residues. The germline V gene has CDR1 SQVTM and CDR2 ANQGSEA. Trimming shortened V by 7 bases and J by 4 bases, and 17 bases separated the two germline ends. The CDR3 bases are TGCAGCGAAGATAGGGAACATCGTAATCAGCCCCAGCATTTT. It encodes CSEDREHRNQPQHF.

This clonotype was picked up many times. The J gene is TRBJ2-1, the V gene TRBV5-1, with unresolved D. V was cut by 3 bases and J by 6 bases, with 10 bases left in between. The CDR3 is 13 amino acids. Germline V gives CDR1 SGHRS, CDR2 YFSETQ. CDR3: CASSSGRTNEQFF. Here the CDR3 DNA reads TGCGCCAGCAGCTCTGGACGGACCAATGAGCAGTTCTTC.

This clonotype appeared a few times. The V gene is TRBV20-1, the J gene TRBJ2-3; a weak D match, TRBD2 (6 bases). Trimming took off 0 bases at V and 4 bases at J, with 8 bases between the two ends. The CDR3 has 13 residues. Looked up from germline, CDR1 is DFQATT and CDR2 is SNEGSKA (reference sequence). The CDR3 nucleotides read TGCAGTGCTAGAGAGGAGGGCCCAGATACGCAGTATTTT. Residues: CSAREEGPDTQYF.

This clonotype has a count of ten or more. The rearrangement links TRBV12-3 or TRBV12-4 to TRBJ1-2; D ambiguous. Trimming shortened V by 1 base and J by 8 bases, and 11 bases separated the two germline ends. This CDR3 has 13 residues. CDR3 protein: CASSLGIQTGYTF. The CDR3 coding sequence is TGTGCCAGCAGTTTAGGCATTCAAACGGGCTACACCTTC.

V is TRBV20-1 and J is TRBJ2-3, with 8 bases lining up with TRBD2. The germline V gene has CDR1 DFQATT and CDR2 SNEGSKA (reference sequence). V was clipped by 3 bases and J by 2 bases; unmatched bases: 1. The CDR3 loop spans 13 amino acids. This chain's CDR3 is CSARRGDTDTQYF. CDR3 nucleotide sequence: TGCAGTGCTAGGCGGGGGGACACAGATACGCAGTATTTT.

CDR3 nucleotides: TGTGCCAGCAGCCCGTCAGGGTTGGAAGGGGGCTACACCTTC. This sequence encodes CASSPSGLEGGYTF. The rearrangement joins TRBV6-5 to TRBJ1-2, with D possibly being TRBD1 (5 bases). With 6 bases removed from V and 8 bases from J, the gap between germline ends came to 19 bases. The CDR3 contains 14 residues. In germline, CDR1 is MNHEY, CDR2 SVGAGI.

This clonotype was seen only a few times. The chain is built from TRBV29-1 and TRBJ2-5, with TRBD2 matching over 14 bases. CDR3 size: 16 residues. With 2 bases clipped from V and 1 base from J, the junction kept 3 bases outside the gene matches. Germline values: CDR1 SQVTM, CDR2 ANQGSEA. DNA of the CDR3: TGCAGCGTTGAAAGGACTAGCGGGAGGCCCCAAGAGACCCAGTACTTC. It encodes CSVERTSGRPQETQYF.

This clonotype was counted a few times. CDR3 DNA sequence: TGCGCCAGCAGGATTGACAACACTGAAGCTTTCTTT. Translation: CASRIDNTEAFF. The rearrangement joins TRBV5-1 to TRBJ1-1; no clear D. The V and J ends lost 5 bases and 2 bases respectively, with 7 bases between them. CDR1 and CDR2 from the germline V gene are SGHRS and YFSETQ. This CDR3 has 12 residues.

This clonotype was seen many times. V is TRBV12-3 or TRBV12-4 and J is TRBJ2-5; maybe TRBD2 (7 bases). This CDR3 region has 13 residues. The V gene lost 5 bases and the J gene lost 7 bases, with 14 bases spanning the gap. CDR3 residues: CASSPRGAGTQYF. The CDR3 nucleotides read TGTGCCAGCAGTCCCCGGGGGGCCGGGACCCAGTACTTC.

This clonotype turned up a few times. The V call is TRBV20-1, the J call TRBJ2-5, with no clear D. Per the germline V gene, CDR1 is DFQATT and CDR2 is SNEGSKA (reference sequence). The CDR3 spans 19 residues. Trimming cost V 1 base and J 3 bases, with 27 bases left between them. The CDR3 is CSARAEPYAPSGREETQYF. Here the CDR3 DNA reads TGCAGTGCTAGAGCCGAGCCCTACGCCCCCTCAGGACGGGAAGAGACCCAGTACTTC.

There are a few counts of this clonotype. The chain uses TRBV27 and TRBJ1-1, with D perhaps matching TRBD1 (5 bases). Between the trimmed V and J ends, which lost 6 bases and 4 bases, there was a span of 15 bases. From germline, CDR1 is MNHEY and CDR2 SMNVEV (reference sequence). The CDR3 contains 14 residues. CDR3 nucleotides: TGTGCCAGCAGGGATACAGGACTCGGCACTGAAGCTTTCTTT. Translated: CASRDTGLGTEAFF.

This clonotype was observed at least ten times. CDR3 residues: CSASRQGFLNEQYF. The CDR3, as DNA: TGCAGTGCTAGTAGACAGGGGTTCCTCAACGAGCAGTACTTC. The genes are TRBV20-1 and TRBJ2-7, with TRBD1 matching over 8 bases. The germline CDR1 and CDR2 sequences are DFQATT and SNEGSKA (reference sequence). This CDR3 region has 14 residues. V was pared by 3 bases and J by 5 bases, with 9 bases of the junction left unmatched.

This clonotype was counted at least ten times. V gene TRBV5-1 combines with J gene TRBJ2-5; D gene ambiguous. The CDR3 spans 15 residues. Trimming left V 4 bases short and J 2 bases short, with 15 bases between. Per the germline V gene, CDR1 is SGHRS and CDR2 is YFSETQ. The CDR3 protein is CASSVDGGRQETQYF. For the CDR3, the DNA is TGCGCCAGCAGCGTAGACGGCGGACGACAAGAGACCCAGTACTTC.

This sequence joins TRBV5-5 and TRBJ1-6; D unclear. Deletions cut 0 bases from V and 4 bases from J, with 11 bases between. Germline CDR1 reads SGHKS; CDR2 reads YYEKEE (reference sequence). This CDR3 has 16 amino acids. The CDR3 reads CASSLAGPTYNSPLHF. The CDR3 DNA reads TGTGCCAGCAGCTTGGCCGGCCCGACATATAATTCACCCCTCCACTTT.

J is TRBJ2-7 and V is TRBV5-1; 8 positions agree with TRBD2. Germline CDR1 and CDR2: SGHRS and YFSETQ. With 1 base clipped from V and 7 bases from J, the junction kept 10 bases outside the gene matches. CDR3 length equals 15 residues. The CDR3 protein is CASSLLRAGDNEQYF. The CDR3 DNA sequence: TGCGCCAGCAGCTTGCTACGAGCGGGGGACAATGAGCAGTACTTC. The full variable domain, with the rest looked up from reference TRBV5-1 and TRBJ2-7, is KAGVTQTPRYLIKTRGQQVTLSCSPISGHRSVSWYQQTPGQGLQFLFEYFSETQRNKGNFPGRFSGRQFSNSRSEMNVSTLELGDSALYLCASSLLRAGDNEQYFGPGTRLTVT.

Comment on this clonotype: A much bigger clone sits one base away, suggesting this may be a read error. The chain has TRBV5-1 and TRBJ2-7; 8 bases agree with TRBD1. Gene TRBJ2-5 matches the end of the DNA better, so the J call may be wrong. This CDR3 is built from 15 residues. The germline gives CDR1 SGHRS, CDR2 YFSETQ. CDR3 amino acids: CASSLVDRGRETQYF. CDR3 sequence (DNA): TGCGCCAGCAGCTTGGTCGACAGGGGCCGGGAGACCCAGTACTTC.